One sample yielded the 4 T cell receptor beta chains listed below, sequenced in a study of OX40 agonist ivuxolimab in advanced cancers. TCRdb's table, derived via immunoSEQ multiplex PCR, lists solely in-frame clones and lacks some. The sample holds under 40,000 clones, 70% to 80% seen once. The sample in question was CD4+ or CD8+ T cells sorted from blood, obtained in a trial of the OX40 agonist ivuxolimab. The source is an adult with an advanced solid tumor such as melanoma, head and neck, liver or kidney cancer.

V and J are TRBV4-1 and TRBJ2-7, with TRBD1 identical over 7 bases. The CDR3 has 15 residues. The germline V gene has CDR1 MGHRA and CDR2 YSYEKL. V lost 0 bases, J lost 4 bases, and 6 bases stayed unmatched. The CDR3 nucleotides are TGCGCCAGCAGCCAAGAACGGACAGGTTTTTACGAGCAGTACTTC. The encoded protein is CASSQERTGFYEQYF.

V and J are TRBV18 and TRBJ2-5; D gene ambiguous. Trimming cost V 2 bases and J 1 base, with 5 bases left between them. Germline V lookup: CDR1 KGHSH, CDR2 LQKENI. CDR3 length: 13 amino acids. The CDR3 coding sequence is TGTGCCAGCTCACCAGGTCCCCAAGAGACCCAGTACTTC. Translating gives CASSPGPQETQYF.

The chain employs TRBV30 and TRBJ2-1; D gene ambiguous. V gave up 5 bases and J gave up 0 bases, with 14 bases separating them. The CDR3 length is 15 residues. The V gene's germline CDR1 is GTSNPN and CDR2 SVGIG (reference sequence). The CDR3 reads CAWSVAGLSYNEQFF. Here the CDR3 DNA reads TGTGCCTGGTCGGTAGCTGGCCTCTCCTACAATGAGCAGTTCTTC. Full variable domain (outside the CDR3, taken from reference TRBV30 and TRBJ2-1): SQTIHQWPATLVQPVGSPLSLECTVEGTSNPNLYWYRQAAGRGLQLLFYSVGIGQISSEVPQNLSASRPQDRQFILSSKKLLLSDSGFYLCAWSVAGLSYNEQFFGPGTRLTVL.

The chain employs TRBV11-2 and TRBJ1-3; D unresolved. CDR1 SGHAT and CDR2 FQNNGV come from the germline V gene. CDR3 length equals 15 residues. Trimming took 5 bases from V and 0 from J, leaving 11 bases between them. CDR3 region: CASSRTILSGNTIYF. The CDR3 nucleotides read TGTGCCAGCAGCAGAACGATCCTCTCTGGAAACACCATATATTTT.